This entry is about one TCR beta chain. This sample is part of a study of blood T cell repertoires in COVID-19. Germline values: CDR1 LGHDT, CDR2 YNNKEL (reference sequence). Trimming cost V 0 bases and J 10 bases; bases outside gene matches: 8. The CDR3 loop spans 14 amino acids. Assay: immunoSEQ multiplex PCR; the TCRdb copy retains only in-frame clones and omits some. In the table there are tens of thousands of clones, 88% of which are singletons. The sequenced sample consisted of peripheral blood. This clonotype was obtained from a human donor in a cohort sampled during active COVID-19. This rearrangement joins TRBV3-1 (or the pseudogene TRBV3-2) to TRBJ1-1, with 7 bases aligning to TRBD1. CDR3 residues: CASSQEPTGSGAFF. Here the CDR3 DNA reads TGTGCCAGCAGCCAAGAGCCGACAGGGAGTGGAGCTTTCTTT.